The present entry profiles one TCR beta chain with its context. Its specificity is not known. This sample is part of a study of healthy donors' naive CD4 and CD8 T cells. Overall study results and limits: Chains were not paired, since alpha and beta were sequenced in bulk.

TCR libraries were built from about 520 ng of total RNA by linear amplification. Each CDR3 protein is one row after TCRdb ran MiXCR on the reads. The data show about 200,000 distinct CDR3 sequences, around 70% seen once. The CDR3 is made up of 14 amino acids. Germline-derived CDR1 and CDR2 are SQVTM and ANQGSEA. V was pared by 2 bases and J by 2 bases, with 12 bases between. This clonotype was obtained from a pool of human donors in good health; the sample pools cells from several healthy donors. V usage is TRBV29-1 and J usage is TRBJ1-2; D is possibly TRBD1 (6 bases). The material sequenced was naive CD4+ and CD8+ T cells sorted from blood, pooled from several donors. The CDR3 nucleotides are TGCAGCGTTGAATCCGGCCAGGGGAACTATGGCTACACCTTC. This encodes CSVESGQGNYGYTF.